The rows below give T cell receptor beta chains drawn from one sample of a study of blood T cell repertoires in COVID-19. Libraries were prepared by immunoSEQ multiplex PCR; TCRdb keeps only in-frame clonotypes and omits some of them. Here the sample spans 250,000 or so clones, approximately 89% being singletons. The sample was PBMCs or T cells enriched from blood (not recorded which). These receptors all stem from a man aged 40-50 years who had been exposed to COVID-19. CDR3s include the opening cysteine and the closing phenylalanine or tryptophan. The D gene is left open where the match is weak. A clone size is listed for some rows: how often the clone was seen (once, few, many), or a class if it is expanded.

CDR3 DNA: TGTGCCAGCAGTTATGTTGGCTCCAATCAGCCCCAGCATTTT
CDR3 protein: CASSYVGSNQPQHF
V gene: TRBV6-2/TRBV6-3
D gene: -
J gene: TRBJ1-5
clone size: once

CDR3 DNA: TGCAGCGTTGATGCGAATTCTGGGGCCAACGTCCTGACTTTC
CDR3 protein: CSVDANSGANVLTF
V gene: TRBV29-1
D gene: -
J gene: TRBJ2-6
clone size: -

CDR3 DNA: TGCGCCAGCAGCTTGGTGGGGACTAGCGGCACAGATACGCAGTATTTT
CDR3 protein: CASSLVGTSGTDTQYF
V gene: TRBV5-1
D gene: TRBD2
J gene: TRBJ2-3
clone size: -

CDR3 DNA: TGTGCCAGTAGTATGCGCCGGGGGACAGGGGACGAAAAACTGTTTTTT
CDR3 protein: CASSMRRGTGDEKLFF
V gene: TRBV19
D gene: TRBD1
J gene: TRBJ1-4
clone size: -

CDR3 DNA: TGTGCCAGCAGTTCGGGGACAGGGGGAATTGGGGAGCAGTACTTC
CDR3 protein: CASSSGTGGIGEQYF
V gene: TRBV28
D gene: TRBD1
J gene: TRBJ2-7
clone size: -

CDR3 DNA: TGCGCCAGCAGCTTGGGTCCCAGATCCTCCTACAATGAGCAGTTCTTC
CDR3 protein: CASSLGPRSSYNEQFF
V gene: TRBV5-1
D gene: -
J gene: TRBJ2-1
clone size: once

CDR3 DNA: TGTGCCAGCAGCTTGGGTACTAGCGGGACCTACGAGCAGTACTTC
CDR3 protein: CASSLGTSGTYEQYF
V gene: TRBV5-4
D gene: TRBD2
J gene: TRBJ2-7
clone size: -

CDR3 DNA: TGTGCCAGCGGACAGGGGGTAGGGGAAAAACTGTTTTTT
CDR3 protein: CASGQGVGEKLFF
V gene: TRBV7-2
D gene: TRBD1
J gene: TRBJ1-4
clone size: -

CDR3 DNA: TGTGCCAGCAGCTTAGATTTTAGCGGAAGTTACGAGCAGTACTTC
CDR3 protein: CASSLDFSGSYEQYF
V gene: TRBV11-2
D gene: -
J gene: TRBJ2-7
clone size: -

CDR3 DNA: TGCGCCAGCAGCGGACTAGCGGGAGGGTTCTACAATGAGCAGTTCTTC
CDR3 protein: CASSGLAGGFYNEQFF
V gene: TRBV10-2
D gene: TRBD2
J gene: TRBJ2-1
clone size: -

CDR3 DNA: TGTGCCAGCAGCCAAGTTAGCAGCTATGGCTACACCTTC
CDR3 protein: CASSQVSSYGYTF
V gene: TRBV3-1/TRBV3-2
D gene: -
J gene: TRBJ1-2
clone size: once

CDR3 DNA: TGTGCCAGCAGCTCAACTAGGGAGACCCAGTACTTC
CDR3 protein: CASSSTRETQYF
V gene: TRBV5-4
D gene: -
J gene: TRBJ2-5
clone size: -

CDR3 DNA: TGTGCCTGGAGTATCGACAGACCCTCTCTAAATCAGCCCCAGCATTTT
CDR3 protein: CAWSIDRPSLNQPQHF
V gene: TRBV30
D gene: -
J gene: TRBJ1-5
clone size: once

CDR3 DNA: TGTGCCTGGAGCGTTCTAGGGGCCGCGAGCTCCTACGAGCAGTACTTC
CDR3 protein: CAWSVLGAASSYEQYF
V gene: TRBV30
D gene: -
J gene: TRBJ2-7
clone size: -

CDR3 DNA: TGTGCCAGCAGCCGGAGGGACAGGGAATTGGGTGGCTACACCTTC
CDR3 protein: CASSRRDRELGGYTF
V gene: TRBV5-4
D gene: TRBD1
J gene: TRBJ1-2
clone size: -

CDR3 DNA: TGTGCCAGCAGCCAAGACAGGAAAGAGACCCAGTACTTC
CDR3 protein: CASSQDRKETQYF
V gene: TRBV4-2
D gene: -
J gene: TRBJ2-5
clone size: -

CDR3 DNA: TGTGCCAGCAGCCATCGCGGACTAGCGGAATACAATGAGCAGTTCTTC
CDR3 protein: CASSHRGLAEYNEQFF
V gene: TRBV4-2
D gene: TRBD2
J gene: TRBJ2-1
clone size: -

CDR3 DNA: TGTGCCAGCAGTTCTTTTGCTGAAGCTTTCTTT
CDR3 protein: CASSSFAEAFF
V gene: TRBV12-3/TRBV12-4
D gene: -
J gene: TRBJ1-1
clone size: -

CDR3 DNA: TGTGCCAGCAGTGAAGTGACTGCTGGAAACACCATATATTTT
CDR3 protein: CASSEVTAGNTIYF
V gene: TRBV2
D gene: -
J gene: TRBJ1-3
clone size: -

CDR3 DNA: TGTGCCAGCACCGCCGGGACACACGCCTACGAGCAGTACTTC
CDR3 protein: CASTAGTHAYEQYF
V gene: TRBV6-5
D gene: -
J gene: TRBJ2-7
clone size: few

CDR3 DNA: TGCAGCGCCCGGACAGGGGTACATGGCTACACCTTC
CDR3 protein: CSARTGVHGYTF
V gene: TRBV29-1
D gene: TRBD1
J gene: TRBJ1-2
clone size: -

CDR3 DNA: TGTGCCAGCAGCCTGCGGAGGGGTCGTGAGACCCAGTACTTC
CDR3 protein: CASSLRRGRETQYF
V gene: TRBV11-3
D gene: -
J gene: TRBJ2-5
clone size: -

CDR3 DNA: TGTGCCAGCAGCCAGAGGGAGGGCAGCACTGAAGCTTTCTTT
CDR3 protein: CASSQREGSTEAFF
V gene: TRBV3-1/TRBV3-2
D gene: -
J gene: TRBJ1-1
clone size: few

CDR3 DNA: TGTGCCAGCACCCCTGAGGGAGGGCCTTACAATGAGCAGTTCTTC
CDR3 protein: CASTPEGGPYNEQFF
V gene: TRBV5-6
D gene: TRBD2
J gene: TRBJ2-1
clone size: -

CDR3 DNA: TGTGCCAGCAGTGAAGCTATACAGGGAATTGAAGGCTACACCTTC
CDR3 protein: CASSEAIQGIEGYTF
V gene: TRBV2
D gene: -
J gene: TRBJ1-2
clone size: once

CDR3 DNA: TGTGCCAGCAGTCAGGGGTCTGGCTACACCTTC
CDR3 protein: CASSQGSGYTF
V gene: TRBV27
D gene: -
J gene: TRBJ1-2
clone size: once